What follows are 28 T cell receptor beta chains derived from one specimen sequenced in a study of cytomegalovirus exposure and HLA in healthy donors listed by TCRdb under 2017. Library preparation was by the immunoSEQ multiplex PCR assay. A mixture of 60 forward primers for TCR Vbeta segments and 13 reverse primers for TCR Jbeta segments was used in the multiplex PCR. The table comes from immuneACCESS by way of TCRdb, which keeps in-frame sequences with V and J called. Part of the clones is missing from these tables; in studies checked, under half for an unresolved V gene and the rest for unknown reasons. This sample holds under 150,000 clones; around 81% were observed only once. The top ten clones comprise approximately 1.8% of the sample. Material for sequencing was PBMCs. Receptor source: a woman aged 50 to 60 in good health and CMV-seronegative.

The V and J genes are TRBV28 and TRBJ1-3, with 8 bases identical to TRBD1. CDR3 length: 15 residues. J gave up 4 bases and V 2 bases, and 4 bases lay outside the gene matches. Germline V lookup: CDR1 MDHEN, CDR2 SYDVKM. In DNA form, the CDR3 reads TGTGCCAGCAGTTTAGGGACAGGACCCGGAAACACCATATATTTT. The encoded protein is CASSLGTGPGNTIYF.

The rearrangement uses TRBV2 and TRBJ2-6; D uncertain. Looked up from germline, CDR1 is SNHLY and CDR2 is FYNNEI. This CDR3 has 15 amino acids. Between the trimmed V and J ends, which lost 6 bases and 0 bases, there was a span of 9 bases. For the CDR3, the DNA is TGTGCCAGCAGGTCCGGTTTCTCTGGGGCCAACGTCCTGACTTTC. This gives the protein CASRSGFSGANVLTF.

This clone was observed a single time. The chain carries TRBV13 and TRBJ2-5; 11 nucleotides match TRBD2. CDR1 and CDR2 (germline): PRHDT, FYEKMQ (reference sequence). With V trimmed by 3 bases and J by 3 bases, 9 bases remained unmatched. The CDR3 totals 17 residues. The CDR3 here is CASSFTEGLAEKETQYF. In nucleotides, the CDR3 is TGTGCCAGCAGCTTTACGGAGGGACTAGCGGAGAAAGAGACCCAGTACTTC. Combining the CDR3 with reference TRBV13 and TRBJ2-5 gives the whole variable domain AAGVIQSPRHLIKEKRETATLKCYPIPRHDTVYWYQQGPGQDPQFLISFYEKMQSDKGSIPDRFSAQQFSDYHSELNMSSLELGDSALYFCASSFTEGLAEKETQYFGPGTRLLVL.

This clone was observed a few times. V usage is TRBV5-5 and J usage is TRBJ2-7; 11 bases agree with TRBD2. CDR1 SGHKS and CDR2 YYEKEE come from the germline V gene (reference sequence). Germline trimming cut 2 bases from V and 4 bases from J; bases unmatched to any gene: 5. The CDR3 has 15 amino acids. CDR3 sequence (DNA): TGTGCCAGCAGCTTAGGACTAGCGGGCCTTTACGAGCAGTACGTC. It yields the protein CASSLGLAGLYEQYV.

The chain uses TRBV6-5 and TRBJ2-7, with TRBD2 as a possible D gene (6 bases). Germline loops: CDR1 MNHEY, CDR2 SVGAGI. V lost 0 bases to trimming and J lost 2 bases, with 14 bases between them. The CDR3 has 16 residues. In nucleotides, the CDR3 is TGTGCCAGCAGTTACTCGATAGCTCGGGGGACCTACGAGCAGTACTTC. Its protein product is CASSYSIARGTYEQYF.

A single count supports this clone. CDR3 in DNA: TGTGCCAGCAGCTTGGTGGGACAGGGATCTTTCACTGAAGCTTTCTTT. Translating gives CASSLVGQGSFTEAFF. J is TRBJ1-1 and V is TRBV5-6, with 9 bases fitting TRBD1. The CDR3 has 16 residues. In germline, CDR1 is SGHDT, CDR2 YYEEEE. Trimming cost V 0 bases and J 4 bases; bases outside gene matches: 7.

V and J are TRBV27 and TRBJ1-1; no clear D gene. This CDR3 has 11 residues. Per germline, CDR1 MNHEY and CDR2 SMNVEV (reference sequence). V shed 7 bases and J shed 1 base, with 4 bases lying between them. In DNA form, the CDR3 reads TGTGCCAGCATCGGGAACACTGAAGCTTTCTTT. Residues: CASIGNTEAFF.

This rearrangement joins TRBV19 to TRBJ2-7, with 10 bases lining up with TRBD2. J was trimmed by 5 bases and V by 7 bases; bases with no gene match: 8. Germline CDR1 and CDR2: LNHDA and SQIVND (reference sequence). The CDR3 sequence is 14 residues long. CDR3 in amino acids: CASKGTSEAHEQYF. CDR3 sequence (DNA): TGTGCCAGTAAAGGGACTAGCGAGGCCCACGAGCAGTACTTC.

The CDR3 loop reads CASSLGDGQGRAKNIQYF. DNA for the CDR3: TGTGCCAGCAGCTTGGGTGATGGACAGGGTAGGGCCAAAAACATTCAGTACTTC. The J gene is TRBJ2-4, the V gene TRBV5-4, with 8 bases identical to TRBD1. Germline V gives CDR1 SGHNT, CDR2 YYREEE (reference sequence). V dropped 0 bases and J dropped 1; count of bases not matched to a gene: 9. The CDR3 spans 18 residues. Full variable domain (missing parts from reference TRBV5-4 and TRBJ2-4): ETGVTQSPTHLIKTRGQQVTLRCSSQSGHNTVSWYQQALGQGPQFIFQYYREEENGRGNFPPRFSGLQFPNYSSELNVNALELDDSALYLCASSLGDGQGRAKNIQYFGAGTRLSVL.

The chain carries TRBV7-9 and TRBJ2-5; D not certain. The CDR3 is 15 residues long. V was pared by 3 bases and J by 0 bases, with 11 bases between. Germline values: CDR1 SEHNR, CDR2 FQNEAQ (reference sequence). CDR3 nucleotide sequence: TGTGCCAGCAGCTTCCGGAACGCGGACCAAGAGACCCAGTACTTC. Amino acid sequence: CASSFRNADQETQYF.

This clone has only a few counts. The V gene is TRBV7-3, the J gene TRBJ2-1, with a tentative D call TRBD1 (6 bases). Trimming cost V 5 bases and J 15 bases, with 17 bases left between them. Looked up from germline, CDR1 is SGHTA and CDR2 is FQGTGA. CDR3 size: 12 residues. This CDR3 is CASSPTGKGAFF. The DNA for the CDR3 is TGTGCCAGCAGCCCAACAGGGAAGGGTGCGTTCTTC.

The chain joins TRBV4-2 to TRBJ2-7, with 8 nucleotides matching TRBD1. V lost 0 bases to trimming and J lost 2 bases; unmatched junction nucleotides: 3. CDR1 and CDR2 (germline): LGHNA, YNFKEQ. This CDR3 has 15 amino acids. CDR3 in amino acids: CASSQEQGVPYEQYF. DNA of the CDR3: TGTGCCAGCAGCCAAGAACAGGGGGTCCCCTACGAGCAGTACTTC.

The V and J genes are TRBV5-4 and TRBJ2-3, with 7 bases fitting TRBD1. The CDR3 is 16 amino acids. Germline assignment: CDR1 SGHNT and CDR2 YYREEE (reference sequence). V lost 1 base and J lost 3; bases outside the gene matches: 8. CDR3 coding DNA: TGTGCCAGCAGCTTGATCGCAGGGGGTGGAACAGATACGCAGTATTTT. The encoded protein is CASSLIAGGGTDTQYF.

The rearrangement links TRBV5-1 to TRBJ2-5; perhaps TRBD1 as D (8 bases). CDR1 and CDR2 from the germline V gene are SGHRS and YFSETQ. The CDR3 length is 19 residues. V lost 0 bases, J lost 2 bases, and 23 bases lay in between. This CDR3 reads CASSLAGTGRLAGQETQYF. The CDR3 DNA sequence: TGCGCCAGCAGCTTGGCCGGGACAGGACGATTAGCGGGTCAAGAGACCCAGTACTTC.

The J gene is TRBJ1-5, the V gene TRBV30; D unclear. Between the trimmed V and J ends, which lost 1 base and 3 bases, there was a span of 7 bases. The germline CDR1 and CDR2 sequences are GTSNPN and SVGIG (reference sequence). This CDR3 spans 13 amino acids. CDR3 coding DNA: TGTGCCTGGAGTGGACAACTCAATCAGCCCCAGCATTTT. Translating gives CAWSGQLNQPQHF.

The chain employs TRBV6-1 and TRBJ1-5; maybe TRBD1 (6 bases). The CDR3 has 15 residues. Trimming took off 8 bases at V and 6 bases at J, with 20 bases between the two ends. Germline-derived CDR1 and CDR2 are MNHNS and SASEGT. The CDR3, as DNA: TGTGCCAGCGGGGTTTCTGGGACATTGGGTCAGCCCCAGCATTTT. This encodes CASGVSGTLGQPQHF.

V usage is TRBV6-5 and J usage is TRBJ1-1; the D is unclear. The germline CDR1 and CDR2 sequences are MNHEY and SVGAGI. The CDR3 loop spans 13 amino acids. Deletions cut 4 bases from V and 4 bases from J, with 10 bases between. The CDR3 nucleotides read TGTGCCAGCAGTTGGAGGGCAGGCACTGAAGCTTTCTTT. Residues: CASSWRAGTEAFF.

The genes are TRBV27 and TRBJ2-7; 8 nucleotides match TRBD2. The V gene end was trimmed by 2 bases and the J gene end by 3 bases; junction bases not matched to a gene: 15. CDR1 and CDR2 (germline): MNHEY, SMNVEV (reference sequence). The CDR3 has 18 amino acids. The CDR3 protein is CASSLIFGGRRADYEQYF. For the CDR3, the DNA is TGTGCCAGCAGTTTAATTTTCGGCGGGAGGAGGGCCGACTACGAGCAGTACTTC.

The V gene is TRBV19, the J gene TRBJ2-7; 7 bases are a match to TRBD2. V lost 5 bases and J lost 5; bases outside the gene matches: 9. The V gene's germline CDR1 is LNHDA and CDR2 SQIVND (reference sequence). This CDR3 has 14 amino acids. The CDR3 nucleotides are TGTGCCAGTAGTCCTCGGGCTAGCGGAGACGAGCAGTACTTC. This encodes CASSPRASGDEQYF. The whole variable domain, remainder taken from reference TRBV19 and TRBJ2-7, is DGGITQSPKYLFRKEGQNVTLSCEQNLNHDAMYWYRQDPGQGLRLIYYSQIVNDFQKGDIAEGYSVSREKKESFPLTVTSAQKNPTAFYLCASSPRASGDEQYFGPGTRLTVT.

This chain uses TRBV2 with TRBJ2-7; no clear D. The germline V gene has CDR1 SNHLY and CDR2 FYNNEI. The V and J ends lost 5 bases and 6 bases respectively, with 17 bases between them. This CDR3 region has 14 residues. The CDR3 region is CASSRTATPVEQYF. The CDR3, as DNA: TGTGCCAGCAGTCGAACCGCGACTCCCGTCGAGCAGTACTTC.

The chain joins TRBV5-4 to TRBJ1-2; no definite D call. Germline V gene data show CDR1 as SGHNT and CDR2 as YYREEE (reference sequence). With 5 bases removed from V and 0 bases from J, the gap between germline ends came to 14 bases. CDR3 size: 15 residues. CDR3 residues: CASRPTRTPNYGYTF. The CDR3 DNA reads TGTGCCAGCAGACCCACAAGGACTCCTAACTATGGCTACACCTTC. The variable domain in full, with the rest retrieved from reference TRBV5-4 and TRBJ1-2, is ETGVTQSPTHLIKTRGQQVTLRCSSQSGHNTVSWYQQALGQGPQFIFQYYREEENGRGNFPPRFSGLQFPNYSSELNVNALELDDSALYLCASRPTRTPNYGYTFGSGTRLTVV.

The chain has TRBV18 and TRBJ1-4; 8 bases fit TRBD1. CDR1 KGHSH and CDR2 LQKENI come from the germline V gene. V was clipped by 3 bases and J by 7 bases; unmatched bases: 7. The CDR3 is 15 residues long. Written as DNA, the CDR3 is TGTGCCAGCTCACCTCCCCCCGGGACAGGTGAAAAACTGTTTTTT. It is translated as CASSPPPGTGEKLFF.

The J gene is TRBJ2-7, the V gene TRBV7-2; 7 nucleotides align to TRBD2. Per germline, CDR1 SGHTA and CDR2 FQGNSA. Germline trimming cut 0 bases from V and 3 bases from J; bases unmatched to any gene: 5. The CDR3 contains 15 residues. Written as DNA, the CDR3 is TGTGCCAGCAGCTTAGCGGGAGGGCCTGTCTACGAGCAGTACTTC. Residues: CASSLAGGPVYEQYF.

This chain links TRBV6-5 with TRBJ1-1, with 7 nucleotides matching TRBD1. Germline V CDR1 and CDR2: MNHEY, SVGAGI. The CDR3 is 15 amino acids. J lost 1 base, V lost 2 bases, and 4 bases had no gene match. The CDR3: CASSYGGQPNTEAFF. The CDR3 DNA reads TGTGCCAGCAGTTACGGGGGACAGCCGAACACTGAAGCTTTCTTT.

This clone showed up just a few times. The chain links TRBV18 to TRBJ2-1; the D gene is possibly TRBD2 (5 bases). CDR1 is KGHSH and CDR2 is LQKENI in the germline V gene. The CDR3 totals 18 residues. Trimming removed 6 bases from V and 4 bases from J, with 25 bases in between. The CDR3 DNA is TGTGCCAGCTCCCAACCCGCTCCGGGGTCAGACCAATACAATGAGCAGTTCTTC. Translating it yields CASSQPAPGSDQYNEQFF.

The count of this clone is one. The chain joins TRBV5-4 to TRBJ2-2; possibly TRBD2 for D (5 bases). CDR1 SGHNT and CDR2 YYREEE come from the germline V gene (reference sequence). CDR3 length: 15 residues. V was clipped by 3 bases and J by 5 bases, with 14 bases between them. The CDR3 nucleotides are TGTGCCAGCAGCTCCCTCGGGGTACTGACCGGGGAGCTGTTTTTT. Amino acid sequence: CASSSLGVLTGELFF. The full variable domain, completed using reference TRBV5-4 and TRBJ2-2, is ETGVTQSPTHLIKTRGQQVTLRCSSQSGHNTVSWYQQALGQGPQFIFQYYREEENGRGNFPPRFSGLQFPNYSSELNVNALELDDSALYLCASSSLGVLTGELFFGEGSRLTVL.

The chain has TRBV5-4 and TRBJ2-1, with 14 bases aligning to TRBD2. The germline V gene has CDR1 SGHNT and CDR2 YYREEE (reference sequence). This CDR3 is 14 amino acids long. With V trimmed by 4 bases and J by 15 bases, 9 bases remained unmatched. The CDR3 region is CASSPGLAGVGWFF. CDR3 nucleotides: TGTGCCAGCAGCCCGGGACTAGCGGGAGTAGGTTGGTTCTTC. Based on the CDR3 plus reference TRBV5-4 and TRBJ2-1, the full variable domain is ETGVTQSPTHLIKTRGQQVTLRCSSQSGHNTVSWYQQALGQGPQFIFQYYREEENGRGNFPPRFSGLQFPNYSSELNVNALELDDSALYLCASSPGLAGVGWFFGPGTRLTVL.

This clone showed up just once. The chain carries TRBV6-5 and TRBJ1-3; D unresolved. V shed 7 bases and J shed 4 bases, with 11 bases lying between them. The CDR3 consists of 13 residues. CDR1 and CDR2 (germline): MNHEY, SVGAGI. The CDR3 here is CASIPAQGNTIYF. The CDR3 region has the DNA TGTGCCAGCATCCCCGCGCAAGGAAACACCATATATTTT.